What follows describes a single T cell receptor beta chain. TCRdb reprocessed the PCR reads via MiXCR and lists one record per CDR3 protein. The sample has 12,000 or so distinct CDR3 sequences, less than 55% seen once. The CDR3 runs to 15 residues. CDR1 and CDR2 (germline): SEHNR, FQNEAQ (reference sequence). V shed 5 bases and J 4 bases; nucleotides not matched to a gene: 7. This specimen belongs to a study of tumor-infiltrating lymphocytes in oesophageal squamous cell carcinoma. This chain joins TRBV7-9 and TRBJ2-5, with 10 bases lining up with TRBD2. This sequence originates from a female donor with esophageal squamous cell carcinoma. Sequencing used esophageal tumor tissue. The CDR3 reads CASSTLAGVGETQYF. As DNA, the CDR3 is TGTGCCAGCAGCACTCTAGCGGGAGTCGGAGAGACCCAGTACTTC.